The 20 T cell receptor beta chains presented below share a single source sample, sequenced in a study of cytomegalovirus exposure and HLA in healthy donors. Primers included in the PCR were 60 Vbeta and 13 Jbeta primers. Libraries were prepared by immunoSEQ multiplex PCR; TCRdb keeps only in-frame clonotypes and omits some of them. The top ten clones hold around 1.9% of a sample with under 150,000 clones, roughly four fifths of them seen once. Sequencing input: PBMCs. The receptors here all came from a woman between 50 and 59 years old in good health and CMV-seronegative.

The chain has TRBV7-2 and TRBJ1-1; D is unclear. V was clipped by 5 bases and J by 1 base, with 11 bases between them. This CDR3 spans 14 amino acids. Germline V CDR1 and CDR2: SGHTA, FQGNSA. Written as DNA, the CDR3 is TGTGCCAGCAGCCCGAGGGCGGAGAACACTGAAGCTTTCTTT. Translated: CASSPRAENTEAFF.

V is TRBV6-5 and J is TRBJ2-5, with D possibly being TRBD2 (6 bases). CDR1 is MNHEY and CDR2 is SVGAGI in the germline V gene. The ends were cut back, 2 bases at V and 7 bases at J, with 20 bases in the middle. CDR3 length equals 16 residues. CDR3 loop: CASSYTRGTPGGTQYF. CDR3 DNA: TGTGCCAGCAGTTACACCCGCGGGACCCCTGGGGGGACCCAGTACTTC.

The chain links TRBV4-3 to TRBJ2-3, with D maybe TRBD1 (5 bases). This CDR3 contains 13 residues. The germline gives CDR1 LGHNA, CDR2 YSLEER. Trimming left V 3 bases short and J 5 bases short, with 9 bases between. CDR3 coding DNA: TGCGCCAGCAGCCACCAGACAGTAGATACGCAGTATTTT. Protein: CASSHQTVDTQYF.

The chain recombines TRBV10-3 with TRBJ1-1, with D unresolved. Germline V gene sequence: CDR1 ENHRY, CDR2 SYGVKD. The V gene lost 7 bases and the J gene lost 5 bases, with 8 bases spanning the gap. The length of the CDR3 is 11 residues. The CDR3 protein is CAIKGGTEAFF. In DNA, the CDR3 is TGTGCCATCAAAGGAGGAACTGAAGCTTTCTTT.

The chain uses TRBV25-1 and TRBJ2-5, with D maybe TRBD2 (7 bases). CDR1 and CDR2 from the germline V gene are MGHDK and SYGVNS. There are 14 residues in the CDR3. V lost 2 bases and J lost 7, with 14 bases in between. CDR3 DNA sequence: TGTGCCAGCAGTGAACGGGGGGCTGGGGGGACCCAGTACTTC. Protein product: CASSERGAGGTQYF.

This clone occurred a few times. The CDR3 sequence: CSVLPGDLNTEAFF. The CDR3 DNA reads as TGCAGCGTCCTACCAGGGGATTTGAACACTGAAGCTTTCTTT. V and J are TRBV29-1 and TRBJ1-1, with a weak D call TRBD1 (6 bases). CDR3 length equals 14 residues. Per the germline V gene, CDR1 is SQVTM and CDR2 is ANQGSEA. Trimming stripped 6 bases from V and 0 bases from J, with 14 bases between. Variable domain in full (rest from reference TRBV29-1 and TRBJ1-1): SAVISQKPSRDICQRGTSLTIQCQVDSQVTMMFWYRQQPGQSLTLIATANQGSEATYESGFVIDKFPISRPNLTFSTLTVSNMSPEDSSIYLCSVLPGDLNTEAFFGQGTRLTVV.

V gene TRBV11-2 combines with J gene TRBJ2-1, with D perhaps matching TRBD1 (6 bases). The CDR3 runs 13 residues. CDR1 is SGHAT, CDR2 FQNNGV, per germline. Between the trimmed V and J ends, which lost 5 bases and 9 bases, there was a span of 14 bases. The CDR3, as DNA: TGTGCCAGCAGCCCGGTCATAGGGGGTGAGCAGTTCTTC. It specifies CASSPVIGGEQFF.

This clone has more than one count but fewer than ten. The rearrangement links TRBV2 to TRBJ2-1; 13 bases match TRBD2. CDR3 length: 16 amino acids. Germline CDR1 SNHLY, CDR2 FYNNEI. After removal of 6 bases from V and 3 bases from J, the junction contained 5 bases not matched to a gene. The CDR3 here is CASRQLAGGIYNEQFF. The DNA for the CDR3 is TGTGCCAGCAGGCAACTAGCGGGAGGGATCTACAATGAGCAGTTCTTC.

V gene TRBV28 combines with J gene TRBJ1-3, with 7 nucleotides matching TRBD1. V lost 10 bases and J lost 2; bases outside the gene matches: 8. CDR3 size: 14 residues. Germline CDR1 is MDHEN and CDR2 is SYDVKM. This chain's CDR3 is CATQQGLAGNTIYF. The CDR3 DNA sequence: TGTGCCACCCAACAGGGGTTGGCTGGAAACACCATATATTTT.

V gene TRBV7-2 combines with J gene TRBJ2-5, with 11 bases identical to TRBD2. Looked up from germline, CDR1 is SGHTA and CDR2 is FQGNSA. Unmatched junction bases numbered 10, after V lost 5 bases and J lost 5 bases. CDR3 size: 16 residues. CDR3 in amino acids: CASSPGISGRAETQYF. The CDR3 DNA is TGTGCCAGCAGCCCAGGGATTAGCGGGAGGGCGGAGACCCAGTACTTC.

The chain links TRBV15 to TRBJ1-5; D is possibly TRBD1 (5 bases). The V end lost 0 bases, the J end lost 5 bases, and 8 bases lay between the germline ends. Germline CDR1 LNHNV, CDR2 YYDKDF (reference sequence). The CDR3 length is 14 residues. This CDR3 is CATSRDRGYQPQHF. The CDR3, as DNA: TGTGCCACCAGCAGAGATCGGGGGTATCAGCCCCAGCATTTT.

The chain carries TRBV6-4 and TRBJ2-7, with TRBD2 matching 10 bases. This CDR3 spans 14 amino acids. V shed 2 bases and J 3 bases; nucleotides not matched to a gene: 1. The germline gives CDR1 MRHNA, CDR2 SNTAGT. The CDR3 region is CASSDLAGDYEQYV. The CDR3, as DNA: TGTGCCAGCAGTGACCTAGCGGGAGACTACGAGCAGTACGTC.

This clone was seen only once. The CDR3 sequence is CASSLEREFNEQFF. For the CDR3, the DNA is TGTGCCAGCAGCTTAGAGCGGGAGTTCAATGAGCAGTTCTTC. The rearrangement joins TRBV7-9 to TRBJ2-1; 8 bases line up with TRBD2. The V and J ends lost 1 base and 6 bases, in that order; junction bases with no gene match: 2. Germline V gene sequence: CDR1 SEHNR, CDR2 FQNEAQ (reference sequence). The CDR3 runs 14 residues.

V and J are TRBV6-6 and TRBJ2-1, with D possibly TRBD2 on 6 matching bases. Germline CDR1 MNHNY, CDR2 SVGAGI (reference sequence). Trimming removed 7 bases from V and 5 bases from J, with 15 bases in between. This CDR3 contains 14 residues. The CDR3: CASNIRDLNNEQFF. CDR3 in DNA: TGTGCCAGCAATATCCGGGACTTAAACAATGAGCAGTTCTTC.

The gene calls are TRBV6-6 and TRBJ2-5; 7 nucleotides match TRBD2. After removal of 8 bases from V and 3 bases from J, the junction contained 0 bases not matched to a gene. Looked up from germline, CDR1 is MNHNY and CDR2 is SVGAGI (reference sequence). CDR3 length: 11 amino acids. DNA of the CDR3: TGTGCCAGCCGGGGGGAAGAGACCCAGTACTTC. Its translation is CASRGEETQYF.

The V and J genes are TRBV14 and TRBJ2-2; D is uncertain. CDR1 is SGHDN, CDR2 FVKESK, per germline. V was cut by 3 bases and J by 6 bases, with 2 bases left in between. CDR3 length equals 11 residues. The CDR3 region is CASSHSGELFF. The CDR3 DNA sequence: TGTGCCAGCAGCCACTCCGGGGAGCTGTTTTTT.

CDR3 region: CASSSGRINEQFF. The CDR3 DNA reads as TGTGCCAGCAGTAGCGGGAGAATAAATGAGCAGTTCTTC. The V and J genes are TRBV6-1 and TRBJ2-1; the match to TRBD2 covers 8 bases. CDR3 length: 13 residues. V shed 5 bases and J 7 bases; nucleotides not matched to a gene: 4. CDR1 is MNHNS, CDR2 SASEGT, per germline.

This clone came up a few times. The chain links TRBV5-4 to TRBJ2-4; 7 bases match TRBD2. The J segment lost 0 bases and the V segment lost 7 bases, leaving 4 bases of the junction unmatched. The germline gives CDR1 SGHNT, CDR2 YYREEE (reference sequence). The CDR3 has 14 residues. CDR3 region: CASSERGAKNIQYF. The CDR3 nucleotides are TGTGCCAGCTCCGAGCGGGGAGCCAAAAACATTCAGTACTTC.

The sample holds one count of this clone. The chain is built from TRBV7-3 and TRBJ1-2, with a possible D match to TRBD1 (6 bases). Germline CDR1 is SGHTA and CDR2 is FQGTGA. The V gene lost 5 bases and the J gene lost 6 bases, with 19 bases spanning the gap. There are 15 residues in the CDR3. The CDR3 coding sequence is TGTGCCAGCAGCCCCTCGACAGGAGTGAGAGATGGCTACACCTTC. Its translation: CASSPSTGVRDGYTF.

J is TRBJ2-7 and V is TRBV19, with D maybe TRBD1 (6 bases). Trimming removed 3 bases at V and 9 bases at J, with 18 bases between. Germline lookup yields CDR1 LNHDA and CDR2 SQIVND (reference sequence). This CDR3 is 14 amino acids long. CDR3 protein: CASSIGQISSGQYF. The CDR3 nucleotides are TGTGCCAGTAGTATCGGACAGATATCGAGCGGGCAGTACTTC. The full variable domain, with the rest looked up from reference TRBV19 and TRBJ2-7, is DGGITQSPKYLFRKEGQNVTLSCEQNLNHDAMYWYRQDPGQGLRLIYYSQIVNDFQKGDIAEGYSVSREKKESFPLTVTSAQKNPTAFYLCASSIGQISSGQYFGPGTRLTVT.